This TCR beta chain was recovered during a study of Ad26.COV2.S vaccination and SARS-CoV-2 variants. Study overall: Enrollment placed the donor in the COV1001 Ad26.COV2.S trial arm. Into the muscle, Ad26.COV2.S was dosed once or twice, 56 days apart.

Germline values: CDR1 SGHTA, CDR2 FQGTGA. Trimming shortened V by 0 bases and J by 2 bases, and 4 bases separated the two germline ends. The length of the CDR3 is 14 residues. A remark on this clone: Its antigen is not known. The sample contains more than one DNA sequence encoding this CDR3.

Profiled with immunoSEQ multiplex PCR; TCRdb holds only in-frame clones, not every one. The data hold fewer than 800,000 clones, with roughly 90% observed a single time. Treatment: 15 to 20 received Ad26.COV2.S at low or high dose, single or two shots; about 5 received placebo; per-sample allocation not given. Sampling took place 63 days after the first vaccine or placebo injection. An Ad26 vector expressing Wuhan-strain SARS-CoV-2 spike served as the vaccine. General study results and limits: Vaccine recipients surpassed placebo recipients in spike-specific TCR breadth.

The TCR was taken from a person between 18 and 59 years old who received the Ad26.COV2.S COVID-19 vaccine or a placebo. The sample here was peripheral blood, taken in a trial of Ad26.COV2.S vaccine versus placebo. This chain uses TRBV7-3 with TRBJ2-2; unclear D gene. DNA for the CDR3: TGTGCCAGCAGCTTAACTGCCAACACCGGGGAGCTGTTTTTT. Protein product: CASSLTANTGELFF.